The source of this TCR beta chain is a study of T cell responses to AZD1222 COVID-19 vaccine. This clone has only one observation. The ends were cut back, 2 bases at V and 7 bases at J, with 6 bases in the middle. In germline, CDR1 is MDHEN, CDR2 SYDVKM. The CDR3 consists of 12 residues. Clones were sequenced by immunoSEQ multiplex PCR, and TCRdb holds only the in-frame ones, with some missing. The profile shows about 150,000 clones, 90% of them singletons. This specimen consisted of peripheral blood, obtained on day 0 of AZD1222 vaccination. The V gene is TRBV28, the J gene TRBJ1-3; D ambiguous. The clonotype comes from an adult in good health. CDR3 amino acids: CASSLTKNTIYF. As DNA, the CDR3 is TGTGCCAGCAGTTTAACGAAGAACACCATATATTTT.